Included here is one TCR beta chain sequence, with context. Assay: immunoSEQ multiplex PCR; the TCRdb copy retains only in-frame clones and omits some. Among around 130,000 clones listed, over 75% were seen once. The CDR3 runs 13 residues. The V and J ends lost 3 bases and 3 bases respectively, with 9 bases between them. This sample stems from a study of blood T cell repertoires in COVID-19. Whole-study context: The study drew acute and convalescent COVID-19 samples from the United States, Italy and Spain. PBMCs, B-cell-depleted T cells, or T cells were the source of the cDNA or gDNA that made up the material.

V usage is TRBV23-1 and J usage is TRBJ2-7; the D gene is possibly TRBD2 (6 bases). TRBV23-1 is placed among ORFs of uncertain function. What was sequenced was peripheral blood. This receptor was obtained from a man in his sixties with active or convalescent COVID-19. The CDR3 nucleotides are TGCGCCAGCAGTCAGAAAGCGGGCTACGAGCAGTACTTC. Translating gives CASSQKAGYEQYF.